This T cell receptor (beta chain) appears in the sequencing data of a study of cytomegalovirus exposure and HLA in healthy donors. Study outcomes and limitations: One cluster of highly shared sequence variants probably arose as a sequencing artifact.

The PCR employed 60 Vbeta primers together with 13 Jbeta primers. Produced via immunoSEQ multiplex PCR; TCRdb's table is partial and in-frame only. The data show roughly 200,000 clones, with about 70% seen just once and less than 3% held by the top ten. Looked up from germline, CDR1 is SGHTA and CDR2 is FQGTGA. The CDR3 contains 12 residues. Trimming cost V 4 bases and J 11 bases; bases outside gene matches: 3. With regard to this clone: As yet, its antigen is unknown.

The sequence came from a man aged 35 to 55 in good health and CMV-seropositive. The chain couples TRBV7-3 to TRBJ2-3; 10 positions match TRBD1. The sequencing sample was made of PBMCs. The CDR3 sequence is CASSSGQGVQYF. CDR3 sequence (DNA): TGTGCCAGCAGCTCCGGACAGGGGGTGCAGTATTTT.